This T cell receptor beta chain was identified during a study of identical twins. TCRdb reprocessed the 5' RACE reads with MiXCR, giving one entry per CDR3 protein. Among about 390,000 distinct CDR3 sequences listed, around 9% were seen once. The CDR3 totals 14 residues. In germline, CDR1 is LGHDT, CDR2 YNNKEL (reference sequence). V gave up 3 bases and J gave up 2 bases, with 10 bases separating them. This clonotype occurred many times. Its specificity is not known. Whole-study findings and limits: For out-of-frame alpha sequences shared by twins, low generation probability was in excess.

The TCR originated in a woman between 50 and 59 years old in good health. The sequenced material came from naive T cells sorted from blood. The genes are TRBV3-1 and TRBJ2-5, with a weak D call TRBD2 (5 bases). The CDR3 protein is CASSQAGNQETQYF. CDR3 nucleotide sequence: TGTGCCAGCAGCCAGGCCGGGAATCAAGAGACCCAGTACTTC.